These 32 T cell receptor beta chains were all obtained from the same sample, sequenced in a study of OX40 agonist ivuxolimab in advanced cancers. The assay was immunoSEQ multiplex PCR, and TCRdb's table has in-frame clones only and misses some. The sample yields tens of thousands of clones, about 85% seen once. Specimen: CD4+ or CD8+ T cells sorted from blood, collected in a trial of the OX40 agonist ivuxolimab. The receptor source for this set is an adult with an advanced solid tumor such as melanoma, head and neck, liver or kidney cancer.

The chain couples TRBV5-1 to TRBJ2-5, with TRBD2 matching 7 bases. This CDR3 contains 16 residues. Germline V gene sequence: CDR1 SGHRS, CDR2 YFSETQ. The V gene end was trimmed by 0 bases and the J gene end by 4 bases; junction bases not matched to a gene: 9. The CDR3 DNA sequence: TGCGCCAGCAGCTTGGCGGCGGGAGTACTGGGAGAGACCCAGTACTTC. It codes for CASSLAAGVLGETQYF.

This chain links TRBV5-1 with TRBJ2-2, with 10 bases identical to TRBD1. The CDR3 spans 16 residues. Germline V gene lookup returns CDR1 SGHRS and CDR2 YFSETQ. V shed 0 bases, J shed 2 bases, and the junction held 1 base outside the gene matches. The CDR3 DNA follows: TGCGCCAGCAGCTTGGGACAGGGGGCTAACACCGGGGAGCTGTTTTTT. Translated: CASSLGQGANTGELFF.

The chain recombines TRBV5-4 with TRBJ2-1; TRBD1 aligns across 9 bases. CDR1 is SGHNT, CDR2 YYREEE, per germline (reference sequence). There are 15 residues in the CDR3. V shed 0 bases, J shed 6 bases, and the junction held 4 bases outside the gene matches. The CDR3 nucleotides read TGTGCCAGCAGCTTGGAACAGGGGGCAGGCAATGAGCAGTTCTTC. Amino acids: CASSLEQGAGNEQFF.

This clone was detected only a few times. This sequence joins TRBV11-2 and TRBJ1-3; D is unclear. Per the germline V gene, CDR1 is SGHAT and CDR2 is FQNNGV. Trimming shortened V by 5 bases and J by 0 bases, and 11 bases separated the two germline ends. The CDR3 covers 15 residues. The CDR3 is CASSIHTASGNTIYF. As DNA, the CDR3 is TGTGCCAGCAGCATCCACACAGCCTCTGGAAACACCATATATTTT.

In DNA form, the CDR3 reads TGTGCCAGCAGCTTAGTCGCTAACAGGGCCTTGGGGTATGGCTACACCTTC. Residues: CASSLVANRALGYGYTF. The chain couples TRBV7-4 to TRBJ1-2, with a tentative D call TRBD1 (6 bases). Trimming cost V 1 base and J 5 bases, with 20 bases left between them. CDR1 and CDR2 from the germline V gene are SGHVT and SQSDAQ. CDR3 length equals 17 residues.

This chain uses TRBV4-2 with TRBJ2-3, with 11 bases that match TRBD2. The V gene's germline CDR1 is LGHNA and CDR2 YNFKEQ. The CDR3 loop spans 19 amino acids. V dropped 4 bases and J dropped 4; count of bases not matched to a gene: 16. CDR3 protein: CASSRGGPGSGRGADTQYF. CDR3 nucleotides: TGTGCCAGCAGCCGGGGGGGTCCGGGTAGCGGGAGGGGCGCAGATACGCAGTATTTT.

CDR3 in amino acids: CASSEYYLLGNEQFF. The CDR3 DNA is TGTGCCAGCAGTGAATACTATCTTCTAGGTAATGAGCAGTTCTTC. The chain joins TRBV6-1 to TRBJ2-1; D is unresolved. Germline CDR1 is MNHNS and CDR2 is SASEGT. The CDR3 loop spans 15 amino acids. With 2 bases removed from V and 7 bases from J, the gap between germline ends came to 15 bases.

CDR3 sequence reads: CASSTDRVTGELFF. The CDR3 region has the DNA TGTGCCAGCTCAACGGACAGGGTTACCGGGGAGCTGTTTTTT. This chain connects TRBV18 to TRBJ2-2, with 8 bases identical to TRBD1. CDR3 length equals 14 residues. Looked up from germline, CDR1 is KGHSH and CDR2 is LQKENI. The ends lost 5 bases at V and 5 bases at J; junction bases unmatched: 4.

The chain couples TRBV18 to TRBJ2-7; maybe TRBD2 (6 bases). The V gene's germline CDR1 is KGHSH and CDR2 LQKENI. CDR3 size: 15 residues. The V and J ends lost 0 bases and 0 bases respectively, with 9 bases between them. The DNA for the CDR3 is TGTGCCAGCTCACCACCGGGGGGAGGCTCCTACGAGCAGTACTTC. This translates into CASSPPGGGSYEQYF.

The chain couples TRBV30 to TRBJ1-5; no reliable D call. The germline V gene encodes CDR1 GTSNPN and CDR2 SVGIG (reference sequence). The CDR3 is made up of 13 amino acids. V dropped 3 bases and J dropped 2 bases, with 8 bases sitting between them. CDR3 nucleotides: TGTGCCTGGAGCCGGGATCGCAATCAGCCCCAGCATTTT. Translation: CAWSRDRNQPQHF.

This clone was observed a single time. The rearrangement uses TRBV27 and TRBJ2-7; the match to TRBD1 covers 7 bases. Germline CDR1 is MNHEY and CDR2 is SMNVEV (reference sequence). J lost 5 bases, V lost 5 bases, and 6 bases had no gene match. The CDR3 loop spans 13 amino acids. CDR3 nucleotides: TGTGCCAGCAGTCCTCGACAGGGCCACGAGCAGTACTTC. Translated: CASSPRQGHEQYF.

The chain joins TRBV28 to TRBJ2-3, with TRBD2 identical over 10 bases. Germline CDR1 MDHEN, CDR2 SYDVKM. V lost 5 bases to trimming and J lost 3 bases; unmatched junction nucleotides: 5. This CDR3 region has 15 residues. The DNA for the CDR3 is TGTGCCAGCAGTCTAGCGGGAGTTCGGACAGATACGCAGTATTTT. This gives the protein CASSLAGVRTDTQYF.

The sample holds a few counts of this clone. The chain links TRBV7-9 to TRBJ1-4; perhaps TRBD1 as D (5 bases). The germline V and J ends were trimmed by 9 bases and 0 bases, with 17 bases remaining between them. Germline V gene data show CDR1 as SEHNR and CDR2 as FQNEAQ (reference sequence). The CDR3 is 16 residues long. The CDR3 reads CARAARGVATNEKLFF. CDR3 nucleotides: TGTGCCAGGGCCGCCCGGGGCGTTGCAACTAATGAAAAACTGTTTTTT.

The CDR3 bases are TGCGCCAGCAGCTTGGGACAGGCGAACACTGAAGCTTTCTTT. It specifies CASSLGQANTEAFF. J is TRBJ1-1 and V is TRBV5-1, with D perhaps TRBD1 (6 bases). This CDR3 contains 14 residues. Deletions cut 0 bases from V and 1 base from J, with 7 bases between. Germline V gives CDR1 SGHRS, CDR2 YFSETQ.

This chain links TRBV9 with TRBJ1-1, with no clear D. V lost 3 bases, J lost 0 bases, and 12 bases lay in between. The CDR3 totals 15 residues. Per germline, CDR1 SGDLS and CDR2 YYNGEE. The CDR3 spells CASSDLASLNTEAFF. CDR3 DNA sequence: TGTGCCAGCAGCGATCTGGCGAGCTTGAACACTGAAGCTTTCTTT.

The table lists this clone with a few counts. The rearrangement links TRBV27 to TRBJ2-6, with a possible D match to TRBD2 (5 bases). Germline V gene sequence: CDR1 MNHEY, CDR2 SMNVEV (reference sequence). V dropped 2 bases and J dropped 0 bases, with 11 bases sitting between them. This CDR3 has 17 amino acids. The CDR3 DNA sequence: TGTGCCAGCAGTTTAGGGCCGGGAACCTCTGGGGCCAACGTCCTGACTTTC. Protein: CASSLGPGTSGANVLTF.

The chain links TRBV5-6 to TRBJ1-1; D is possibly TRBD1 (5 bases). The CDR3 runs to 16 residues. The germline V gene encodes CDR1 SGHDT and CDR2 YYEEEE. V was clipped by 3 bases and J by 4 bases, with 19 bases between them. CDR3 coding DNA: TGTGCCAGCAGCTCCTCGACATTACAGGTGGGCACTGAAGCTTTCTTT. This encodes CASSSSTLQVGTEAFF.

This rearrangement joins TRBV2 to TRBJ2-2; D might be TRBD2 (6 bases). Germline loops: CDR1 SNHLY, CDR2 FYNNEI. The V end lost 6 bases, the J end lost 8 bases, and 16 bases lay between the germline ends. The CDR3 consists of 14 residues. The DNA of the CDR3 is TGTGCCAGCAGCGTTTTGGGGGGTCGGGGGGAGCTGTTTTTT. Translating gives CASSVLGGRGELFF.

The chain carries TRBV28 and TRBJ1-2, with no clear D. The ends were cut back, 4 bases at V and 2 bases at J, with 11 bases in the middle. CDR1 and CDR2 (germline): MDHEN, SYDVKM. The length of the CDR3 is 14 residues. The CDR3: CASSYGIQNYGYTF. The CDR3 region has the DNA TGTGCCAGCAGTTACGGCATTCAAAACTATGGCTACACCTTC.

The chain uses TRBV28 and TRBJ1-3, with D unresolved. This CDR3 has 15 amino acids. V was trimmed by 2 bases and J by 3 bases, leaving 11 bases between them. Germline CDR1 and CDR2: MDHEN and SYDVKM. This chain's CDR3 is CASSLMGTGGNTIYF. In DNA form, the CDR3 reads TGTGCCAGCAGTTTAATGGGTACGGGTGGAAACACCATATATTTT.

The chain combines TRBV11-2 with TRBJ1-3; TRBD1 aligns across 9 bases. This CDR3 is 16 amino acids long. V shed 2 bases, J shed 6 bases, and the junction held 8 bases outside the gene matches. Per germline, CDR1 SGHAT and CDR2 FQNNGV. The CDR3 region is CASSLIGTGKENTIYF. CDR3 sequence (DNA): TGTGCCAGCAGCTTAATCGGGACAGGGAAAGAAAACACCATATATTTT.

This sequence joins TRBV30 and TRBJ2-1, with TRBD2 matching over 12 bases. CDR1 GTSNPN and CDR2 SVGIG come from the germline V gene (reference sequence). The CDR3 spans 14 residues. The J segment lost 9 bases and the V segment lost 0 bases, leaving 3 bases of the junction unmatched. The CDR3 nucleotides read TGTGCCTGGAGTGTGCGACTAGCGGGAGTTGAGCAGTTCTTC. Protein product: CAWSVRLAGVEQFF.

The genes are TRBV5-1 and TRBJ2-4; perhaps TRBD1 as D (5 bases). CDR1 and CDR2 (germline): SGHRS, YFSETQ. V was pared by 0 bases and J by 1 base, with 5 bases between. CDR3 length: 14 residues. The CDR3 coding sequence is TGCGCCAGCAGCTTGGAGGGGGCCAAAAACATTCAGTACTTC. Protein product: CASSLEGAKNIQYF.

This clone is a singleton in its sample. Germline is not matched at one junction end, which may reflect a read error. Other DNA sequences in the sample encode the same CDR3. J is TRBJ1-1 and V is TRBV12-5; D not certain. The CDR3 sequence is 16 residues long. The germline gives CDR1 LGHNT, CDR2 FRNRAP. The CDR3 DNA reads as TGTGCTAGTGGTTTTTATATGGGCAGGAGCCACACTGAGGCTTTCTTT. It specifies CASGFYMGRSHTEAFF.

CDR3 in amino acids: CASSLNGRAEETQYF. The CDR3 DNA reads TGTGCCAGCAGTTTAAACGGGAGGGCCGAAGAGACCCAGTACTTC. The chain couples TRBV27 to TRBJ2-5; 8 positions agree with TRBD2. The germline CDR1 and CDR2 sequences are MNHEY and SMNVEV (reference sequence). CDR3 length: 15 amino acids. After removal of 2 bases from V and 3 bases from J, the junction contained 5 bases not matched to a gene.

The V gene is TRBV11-2, the J gene TRBJ1-2; 9 bases line up with TRBD1. V was pared by 5 bases and J by 3 bases, with 4 bases of the junction left unmatched. The CDR3 has 14 residues. Looked up from germline, CDR1 is SGHAT and CDR2 is FQNNGV. The CDR3 spells CASSTRTGDYGYTF. The CDR3 region has the DNA TGTGCCAGCAGCACACGGACAGGGGACTATGGCTACACCTTC.

This clone was recorded once. The CDR3 protein is CASSIYSGMKFF. CDR3 DNA sequence: TGTGCCAGCAGTATTTATAGCGGGATGAAGTTCTTC. The chain carries TRBV6-1 and TRBJ2-1; 8 nucleotides match TRBD2. V trimming: 5 bases; J trimming: 14 bases; junction bases outside the gene matches: 8. CDR1 and CDR2 from the germline V gene are MNHNS and SASEGT. The CDR3 extends over 12 amino acids.

The chain combines TRBV18 with TRBJ1-4; D call uncertain. With 4 bases removed from V and 7 bases from J, the gap between germline ends came to 13 bases. Per the germline V gene, CDR1 is KGHSH and CDR2 is LQKENI. The length of the CDR3 is 14 residues. CDR3 loop: CASSQAVSGEKLFF. In nucleotides, the CDR3 is TGTGCCAGCTCACAAGCAGTATCGGGTGAAAAACTGTTTTTT.

The chain recombines TRBV30 with TRBJ2-2; D might be TRBD1 (6 bases). The CDR3 is 14 amino acids. Per the germline V gene, CDR1 is GTSNPN and CDR2 is SVGIG (reference sequence). Between the trimmed V and J ends, which lost 0 bases and 7 bases, there was a span of 12 bases. CDR3: CAWSVNRVGGELFF. CDR3 bases: TGTGCCTGGAGTGTTAACAGGGTGGGCGGGGAGCTGTTTTTT.

The rearrangement links TRBV6-5 to TRBJ2-7; 7 bases are shared with TRBD1. Germline CDR1 is MNHEY and CDR2 is SVGAGI. The CDR3 covers 13 residues. V shed 6 bases and J 2 bases; nucleotides not matched to a gene: 4. The DNA of the CDR3 is TGTGCCAGCAGAGACAGGGTCACCTACGAGCAGTACTTC. It is translated as CASRDRVTYEQYF.

The sample holds a few counts of this clone. J is TRBJ1-5 and V is TRBV4-2; the match to TRBD1 covers 10 bases. This CDR3 has 16 amino acids. Per germline, CDR1 LGHNA and CDR2 YNFKEQ. Germline trimming cut 1 base from V and 0 bases from J; bases unmatched to any gene: 0. CDR3 DNA sequence: TGTGCCAGCAGCCAAGGACAGGGGGCTAGCAATCAGCCCCAGCATTTT. It yields the protein CASSQGQGASNQPQHF.

The V gene is TRBV7-9, the J gene TRBJ2-5; 7 bases fit TRBD2. The V gene's germline CDR1 is SEHNR and CDR2 FQNEAQ (reference sequence). After removal of 4 bases from V and 4 bases from J, the junction contained 9 bases not matched to a gene. The CDR3 is 15 residues long. The CDR3 here is CASSWGAAGAETQYF. The CDR3 DNA reads TGTGCCAGCAGCTGGGGAGCGGCGGGAGCAGAGACCCAGTACTTC.